These 27 T cell receptor beta chains originate from one sample sequenced in a study of siplizumab effects on memory and regulatory T cells. Some clones are missing from TCRdb's copy, which holds only in-frame ones; the method was immunoSEQ multiplex PCR. This table holds about 100,000 clones, about 95% found once. Input material: non-Treg CD4+ T cells sorted from blood. The receptor set was obtained from a human donor in good health.

The chain combines TRBV12-1 with TRBJ2-4; the DNA was not used to check the table's D call, TRBD2. TRBV12-1 is a pseudogene locus. The CDR3 has 19 amino acids. CDR3 sequence: CASSSPQLAGVGAKNIQYF. The DNA for the CDR3 is TGTGCCAGCAGCTCTCCCCAACTAGCGGGAGTAGGGGCCAAAAACATTCAGTACTTC.

This clone was detected only once. V is TRBV6-1 and J is TRBJ1-1; possible D gene TRBD1, 5 bases. Germline CDR1 and CDR2: MNHNS and SASEGT. V was cut by 6 bases and J by 0 bases, with 8 bases left in between. The CDR3 has 13 residues. The CDR3 reads CASSETVNTEAFF. The CDR3 nucleotides are TGTGCCAGCAGCGAGACAGTGAACACTGAAGCTTTCTTT.

The rearrangement joins TRBV5-6 to TRBJ2-1; D not certain. Trimming pared 0 bases from V and 6 bases from J, leaving 10 bases between. The CDR3 has 14 amino acids. CDR1 SGHDT and CDR2 YYEEEE come from the germline V gene. CDR3 nucleotide sequence: TGTGCCAGCAGCTTGGAGGTCCCCGGCAATGAGCAGTTCTTC. Translating it yields CASSLEVPGNEQFF.

The CDR3 is CASIMDRPTDTQYF. CDR3 bases: TGTGCCAGCATTATGGACCGTCCCACAGATACGCAGTATTTT. The V gene is TRBV2, the J gene TRBJ2-3; D is unclear. CDR1 and CDR2 (germline): SNHLY, FYNNEI. Trimming stripped 7 bases from V and 2 bases from J, with 13 bases between. The CDR3 covers 14 residues.

The chain joins TRBV7-8 to TRBJ1-1; the D is unclear. Trimming left V 3 bases short and J 5 bases short, with 7 bases between. The germline V gene has CDR1 SGHVS and CDR2 FQNEAQ. The CDR3 has 12 amino acids. The CDR3 sequence is CASSFPGTEAFF. The DNA for the CDR3 is TGTGCCAGCAGCTTTCCGGGGACTGAAGCTTTCTTT.

The gene calls are TRBV27 and TRBJ1-5; D ambiguous. Per germline, CDR1 MNHEY and CDR2 SMNVEV (reference sequence). Trimming shortened V by 3 bases and J by 7 bases, and 13 bases separated the two germline ends. The CDR3 is made up of 14 amino acids. In nucleotides, the CDR3 is TGTGCCAGCAGTTTTCTGGGGATAGAACAGCCCCAGCATTTT. Protein: CASSFLGIEQPQHF.

The rearrangement links TRBV18 to TRBJ2-2; D possibly corresponds to TRBD2 (6 bases). The CDR3 runs to 15 residues. Trimming took off 2 bases at V and 4 bases at J, with 11 bases between the two ends. CDR1 KGHSH and CDR2 LQKENI come from the germline V gene. CDR3 bases: TGTGCCAGCTCACCAGAGGGGCGGGGCACCGGGGAGCTGTTTTTT. It is translated as CASSPEGRGTGELFF. The variable domain in full, with the rest retrieved from reference TRBV18 and TRBJ2-2, is NAGVMQNPRHLVRRRGQEARLRCSPMKGHSHVYWYRQLPEEGLKFMVYLQKENIIDESGMPKERFSAEFPKEGPSILRIQQVVRGDSAAYFCASSPEGRGTGELFFGEGSRLTVL.

The V and J genes are TRBV6-6 and TRBJ2-3; no clear D. V was trimmed by 2 bases and J by 2 bases, leaving 5 bases between them. Looked up from germline, CDR1 is MNHNY and CDR2 is SVGAGI (reference sequence). CDR3 size: 13 residues. CDR3 DNA sequence: TGTGCCAGCAGTTACGTTCCCACAGATACGCAGTATTTT. It specifies CASSYVPTDTQYF.

The chain links TRBV30 to TRBJ2-2; D not certain. Germline lookup yields CDR1 GTSNPN and CDR2 SVGIG (reference sequence). The CDR3 has 12 amino acids. V lost 2 bases to trimming and J lost 10 bases, with 11 bases between them. CDR3 residues: CAWSQTSEELFF. The CDR3 DNA is TGTGCCTGGAGTCAAACTTCTGAGGAGCTGTTTTTT. Full variable domain (missing parts from reference TRBV30 and TRBJ2-2): SQTIHQWPATLVQPVGSPLSLECTVEGTSNPNLYWYRQAAGRGLQLLFYSVGIGQISSEVPQNLSASRPQDRQFILSSKKLLLSDSGFYLCAWSQTSEELFFGEGSRLTVL.

The chain carries TRBV9 and TRBJ2-1, with TRBD1 as a possible D gene (6 bases). Germline values: CDR1 SGDLS, CDR2 YYNGEE. V was cut by 4 bases and J by 8 bases, with 13 bases left in between. The CDR3 totals 13 residues. The CDR3 region has the DNA TGTGCCAGCAGCTCCCAACAGGGTTATGAGCAGTTCTTC. It yields the protein CASSSQQGYEQFF.

The V gene is TRBV6-6, the J gene TRBJ2-7, with D perhaps matching TRBD1 (6 bases). Trimming removed 3 bases at V and 2 bases at J, with 14 bases between. CDR1 and CDR2 from the germline V gene are MNHNY and SVGAGI (reference sequence). This CDR3 comprises 15 residues. DNA of the CDR3: TGTGCCAGCAGTTATTCGGCAGGGGAAACCTACGAGCAGTACTTC. Its translation is CASSYSAGETYEQYF.

CDR3 in amino acids: CASSVRVSATTDTQYF. The CDR3 region has the DNA TGTGCCAGCAGTGTCAGGGTGTCTGCCACCACAGATACGCAGTATTTT. The chain recombines TRBV6-1 with TRBJ2-3, with D maybe TRBD1 (5 bases). Trimming took 4 bases from V and 2 from J, leaving 16 bases between them. CDR1 and CDR2 from the germline V gene are MNHNS and SASEGT. The CDR3 has 16 amino acids.

The chain links TRBV21-1 to TRBJ1-1. TRBV21-1 is a pseudogene segment. This CDR3 comprises 21 residues. CDR3 in DNA: TGTGCCAGCAGCAATATATCACTGGCGGTTGGGGTTGGGTGGACGAACACTGAAGCTTTCTTT. This codes for CASSNISLAVGVGWTNTEAFF.

V and J are TRBV10-1 and TRBJ2-3, with 8 bases that match TRBD1. Germline CDR1 reads WNHNN; CDR2 reads SYGVQD (reference sequence). CDR3 length: 14 residues. The V gene end was trimmed by 6 bases and the J gene end by 5 bases; junction bases not matched to a gene: 7. CDR3 coding DNA: TGCGCCAGCAGCCACGGACAGGGTAAAGATACGCAGTATTTT. Translating gives CASSHGQGKDTQYF.

The chain links TRBV12-5 to TRBJ2-1; 10 bases fit TRBD2. The CDR3 is made up of 16 amino acids. From germline, CDR1 is LGHNT and CDR2 FRNRAP. Trimming at V came to 6 bases and at J to 2 bases, leaving 7 bases not matched to a gene. This chain's CDR3 is CASGRGLAETYNEQFF. The CDR3 DNA sequence: TGTGCTAGTGGCCGCGGACTAGCGGAGACCTACAATGAGCAGTTCTTC.

V and J are TRBV7-9 and TRBJ2-2, with D hard to call. Germline V gives CDR1 SEHNR, CDR2 FQNEAQ (reference sequence). This CDR3 region has 10 residues. Between the trimmed V and J ends, which lost 5 bases and 14 bases, there was a span of 9 bases. CDR3 in amino acids: CASSLMELFF. In DNA form, the CDR3 reads TGTGCCAGCAGCCTCATGGAACTGTTTTTT.

The rearrangement joins TRBV29-1 to TRBJ2-7; no reliable D call. CDR1 is SQVTM, CDR2 ANQGSEA, per germline. The CDR3 covers 12 residues. With 0 bases removed from V and 3 bases from J, the gap between germline ends came to 6 bases. The DNA of the CDR3 is TGCAGCGTTGAAGAGGGGAACTACGAGCAGTACTTC. Amino acid sequence: CSVEEGNYEQYF.

The chain is built from TRBV27 and TRBJ2-3; 14 bases agree with TRBD2. The CDR3 totals 18 residues. The germline CDR1 and CDR2 sequences are MNHEY and SMNVEV (reference sequence). The J segment lost 0 bases and the V segment lost 5 bases, leaving 7 bases of the junction unmatched. The CDR3 sequence is CASSHRTSGRSSTDTQYF. CDR3 in DNA: TGTGCCAGCAGTCACAGGACTAGCGGGAGGAGTAGCACAGATACGCAGTATTTT.

V gene TRBV5-5 combines with J gene TRBJ2-7, with 7 bases that match TRBD1. The CDR3 has 15 residues. The trim removed 0 bases at V and 3 bases at J, leaving 6 bases unmatched. Germline lookup yields CDR1 SGHKS and CDR2 YYEKEE (reference sequence). The CDR3 sequence is CASSLGLGQSYEQYF. The CDR3 DNA sequence: TGTGCCAGCAGCTTGGGCCTGGGACAGAGCTACGAGCAGTACTTC.

This clone has just a few counts. Here the CDR3 reads CASSLLGTGGRLVNTEAFF. The CDR3 nucleotides are TGTGCCAGCAGTTTATTAGGGACAGGGGGCAGGTTGGTTAACACTGAAGCTTTCTTT. The chain couples TRBV27 to TRBJ1-1; 12 bases are a match to TRBD1. Germline V CDR1 and CDR2: MNHEY, SMNVEV (reference sequence). The CDR3 extends over 19 amino acids. The trim removed 1 base at V and 2 bases at J, leaving 11 bases unmatched.

The chain recombines TRBV18 with TRBJ2-5, with no clear D. V was trimmed by 5 bases and J by 0 bases, leaving 7 bases between them. Germline V CDR1 and CDR2: KGHSH, LQKENI. The CDR3 sequence is 13 residues long. The CDR3 sequence is CASSGTDQETQYF. For the CDR3, the DNA is TGTGCCAGCTCAGGAACCGACCAAGAGACCCAGTACTTC.

CDR3 amino acids: CASSLSTSGRRNTQYF. As DNA, the CDR3 is TGCGCCAGCAGCTTGAGTACTAGCGGGAGGAGAAATACGCAGTATTTT. The V call is TRBV5-1, the J call TRBJ2-3, with 12 bases lining up with TRBD2. CDR3 size: 16 residues. J was trimmed by 7 bases and V by 1 base; bases with no gene match: 7. Germline V lookup: CDR1 SGHRS, CDR2 YFSETQ. The full variable domain, its missing parts supplied by reference TRBV5-1 and TRBJ2-3, is KAGVTQTPRYLIKTRGQQVTLSCSPISGHRSVSWYQQTPGQGLQFLFEYFSETQRNKGNFPGRFSGRQFSNSRSEMNVSTLELGDSALYLCASSLSTSGRRNTQYFGPGTRLTVL.

The chain joins TRBV25-1 to TRBJ2-7, with TRBD1 identical over 7 bases. The CDR3 runs to 13 residues. Trimming took 4 bases from V and 5 from J; bases not matched to a gene: 5. Germline V gene data show CDR1 as MGHDK and CDR2 as SYGVNS. In DNA, the CDR3 is TGTGCCAGCAGTGCCGCAGGGGGTCACGAGCAGTACTTC. As protein: CASSAAGGHEQYF.

The genes are TRBV29-1 and TRBJ2-1, with D tentatively TRBD2 (6 bases). This CDR3 has 13 amino acids. Trimming shortened V by 4 bases and J by 3 bases, and 10 bases separated the two germline ends. Germline V gene sequence: CDR1 SQVTM, CDR2 ANQGSEA. This CDR3 reads CSVVTRLYNEQFF. DNA of the CDR3: TGCAGCGTTGTGACTAGGCTCTACAATGAGCAGTTCTTC.

The gene calls are TRBV14 and TRBJ2-2; tentatively, D is TRBD2 (6 bases). Trimming shortened V by 4 bases and J by 7 bases, and 22 bases separated the two germline ends. CDR1 is SGHDN and CDR2 is FVKESK in the germline V gene. This CDR3 has 17 amino acids. The chain's CDR3 is CASSRNWASARGGELFF. The CDR3 nucleotides read TGTGCCAGCAGCCGAAACTGGGCTAGCGCAAGGGGCGGGGAGCTGTTTTTT.

This rearrangement joins TRBV28 to TRBJ1-5; possibly TRBD1 for D (5 bases). The CDR3 runs to 13 residues. V was trimmed by 4 bases and J by 5 bases, leaving 9 bases between them. The germline gives CDR1 MDHEN, CDR2 SYDVKM. CDR3 region: CASSWGFDQPQHF. In DNA, the CDR3 is TGTGCCAGCAGTTGGGGGTTCGATCAGCCCCAGCATTTT.

This clone was seen only a few times. The chain carries TRBV27 and TRBJ1-1; possible D gene TRBD1, 5 bases. Germline V CDR1 and CDR2: MNHEY, SMNVEV (reference sequence). Trimming stripped 0 bases from V and 1 base from J, with 6 bases between. The CDR3 has 14 residues. CDR3 protein: CASSLSQANTEAFF. CDR3 in DNA: TGTGCCAGCAGTTTATCACAGGCGAACACTGAAGCTTTCTTT.